These T cell receptor beta chains were read from a single sample in a study of CD8+CD57+ T cells in acquired aplastic anemia. TCRdb analysed the reads with MiXCR anew, one entry per CDR3 protein. The table records 250,000 to 300,000 distinct CDR3 sequences, 56% of them present only once. Specimen: sorted CD4+, CD8+, or CD8+CD57+ T cells (not recorded which) from PBMCs. These receptors all stem from a human donor with severe aplastic anemia or a healthy control (not recorded which). CDR3s leave out the opening cysteine and the closing phenylalanine or tryptophan.

>TRBV5-1|TRBJ2-7
ASSLGQGLSEQY
>TRBV20-1|TRBJ2-7
SARPGQGSEQY
>TRBV4-2|TRBJ2-7
ASSSRKEGASYEQY
>TRBV9|TRBJ1-1
ASSVERGTEAF
>TRBV6-6|TRBJ1-2
ASIRQVANYGYT
>TRBV9|TRBJ2-5
ASSGLAGGRRETQY
>TRBV10-3|TRBJ1-1
AISRGMNTEAF
>TRBV9|TRBJ1-1
ASTQGLGTEAF
>TRBV20-1|TRBJ2-3
SAQGRGGVDTQY
>TRBV7-9|TRBJ2-2
ASSPVGGGELF
>TRBV5-4|TRBJ2-1
ASSIKHSSYNEQF
>TRBV7-2|TRBJ1-1
ASSQTYFDTEAF
>TRBV19|TRBJ2-4
ASSPRAVIRSKNIQY
>TRBV10-1|TRBJ1-2
ASSPGLGYT
>TRBV7-3|TRBJ1-1
ASSSDRGTEAF
>TRBV5-1|TRBJ1-2
ASSLVTGGYGYT
>TRBV7-8|TRBJ2-2
ASSDPGFTYTGELF
>TRBV18|TRBJ1-5
ASSPGQGDVQPQH
>TRBV20-1|TRBJ2-3
SAIERITDTQY
>TRBV9|TRBJ1-1
ASSVGTMNTEAF
>TRBV24-1|TRBJ2-2
ATSDPKRGTGELF
>TRBV19|TRBJ2-1
ASSIKGSYNEQF
>TRBV15|TRBJ1-6
ATCNDPNSPLH
>TRBV11-2|TRBJ1-1
ASSYQLTEAF
>TRBV7-8|TRBJ1-2
ASSLTSGGRGYGYT
>TRBV5-5|TRBJ2-2
ASSFGWTSGELF
>TRBV5-5|TRBJ1-2
ASSLAGGTGGRGYT
>TRBV20-1|TRBJ2-2
SARTRGTGELL
>TRBV6-5|TRBJ1-5
ASSYSDGANQPQH
>TRBV4-2|TRBJ2-7
ASSPRDRGGTYEQY
>TRBV29-1|TRBJ1-2
SVEPDSFDINARNYGYT
>TRBV7-9|TRBJ1-4
ASSPDQDNEKLF
>TRBV9|TRBJ2-2
ASSVTTGGRTGELF
>TRBV5-1|TRBJ1-2
ASSVAAPGQGGGYT
>TRBV7-8|TRBJ1-5
ASSNRGTGGSVEPQH
>TRBV20-1|TRBJ1-1
SARDPRDRVLEAF
>TRBV7-9|TRBJ2-6
ASSTHRGANVLT
>TRBV7-8|TRBJ2-2
ASSLALGLAGGHGELF
>TRBV9|TRBJ2-7
ASSPHLEGGHEQY
>TRBV6-5|TRBJ2-2
ASSIGQGTGELF
>TRBV20-1|TRBJ2-3
SASGGHFTDTQY
>TRBV7-3|TRBJ2-7
ASSPLGTPRGAEQY
>TRBV28|TRBJ2-3
ASTDPGTDTQY
>TRBV15|TRBJ2-1
ATSSGSGGQPYNEQF
>TRBV12-3/TRBV12-4|TRBJ1-1
ASSTTTGAGAEAF
>TRBV4-1|TRBJ2-1
ASSQDAKGHNEQF
>TRBV5-1|TRBJ1-1
ASSFSRSPATEAF
>TRBV4-1|TRBJ2-7
ASSQEVRDSYEQY
>TRBV7-3|TRBJ2-7
ASSHGVSYEQY
>TRBV7-9|TRBJ1-2
ASSSRTGGGSGYT
>TRBV20-1|TRBJ2-1
SAAGQGSYNEQF
>TRBV24-1|TRBJ2-2
ATSMDRWNTGELF
>TRBV7-9|TRBJ2-7
ASSLVRGLLYEQY
>TRBV9|TRBJ2-1
ASSPRTGDEQF